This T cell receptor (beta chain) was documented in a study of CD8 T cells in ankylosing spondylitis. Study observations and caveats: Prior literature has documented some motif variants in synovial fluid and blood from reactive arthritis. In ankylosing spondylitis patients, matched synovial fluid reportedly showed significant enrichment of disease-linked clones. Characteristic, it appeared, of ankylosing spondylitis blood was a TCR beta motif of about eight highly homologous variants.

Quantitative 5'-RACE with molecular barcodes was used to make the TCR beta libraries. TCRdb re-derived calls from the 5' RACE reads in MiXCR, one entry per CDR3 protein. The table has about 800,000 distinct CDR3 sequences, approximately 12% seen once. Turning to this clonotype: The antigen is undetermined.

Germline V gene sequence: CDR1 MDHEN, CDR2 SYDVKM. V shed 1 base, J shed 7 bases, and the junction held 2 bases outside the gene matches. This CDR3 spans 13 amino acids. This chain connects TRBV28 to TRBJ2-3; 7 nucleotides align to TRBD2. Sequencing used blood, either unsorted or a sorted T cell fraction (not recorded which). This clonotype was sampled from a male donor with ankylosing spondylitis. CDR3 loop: CASSLSGGNTQYF. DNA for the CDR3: TGTGCCAGCAGTTTATCGGGGGGAAATACGCAGTATTTT.